This entry lists 8 T cell receptor beta chains sequenced from one sample in a study of cytomegalovirus exposure and HLA in healthy donors. Vbeta (60) and Jbeta (13) primers were used in the PCR. Clones were read by immunoSEQ multiplex PCR, and TCRdb kept only the in-frame ones, dropping some. Its table records some 52,000 clones. Sequenced material: PBMCs. The origin of the receptors is a woman aged 60-70 years in good health and CMV-seropositive.

The rearrangement uses TRBV27 and TRBJ2-7, with 8 nucleotides matching TRBD2. Germline values: CDR1 MNHEY, CDR2 SMNVEV (reference sequence). The V segment lost 7 bases and the J segment 3 bases; nucleotides outside the gene matches: 11. This CDR3 is 15 amino acids long. For the CDR3, the DNA is TGTGCCAGCACCTCCCCGGCCGGGGGGGACTACGAGCAGTACTTC. Translating gives CASTSPAGGDYEQYF.

CDR3 sequence (DNA): TGTGCCAGTGTTGGACAGGGGGGGACTGAAGCTTTCTTT. Translating it yields CASVGQGGTEAFF. The chain is built from TRBV6-1 and TRBJ1-1; 10 nucleotides agree with TRBD1. The CDR3 loop spans 13 amino acids. The germline gives CDR1 MNHNS, CDR2 SASEGT. With V trimmed by 9 bases and J by 5 bases, 6 bases remained unmatched.

The chain employs TRBV5-1 and TRBJ1-4; 7 positions match TRBD1. Germline V gene data show CDR1 as SGHRS and CDR2 as YFSETQ. Trimming took 3 bases from V and 3 from J; bases not matched to a gene: 8. This CDR3 spans 16 amino acids. The CDR3 spells CASSSADRASNEKLFF. In DNA form, the CDR3 reads TGCGCCAGCAGCTCCGCTGACAGGGCTTCTAATGAAAAACTGTTTTTT.

This chain uses TRBV4-2 with TRBJ2-1, with 8 nucleotides matching TRBD1. The germline V gene has CDR1 LGHNA and CDR2 YNFKEQ. The CDR3 consists of 16 residues. Trimming cost V 1 base and J 0 bases; bases outside gene matches: 2. CDR3 coding DNA: TGTGCCAGCAGCCAAGCAGGACAGGGCTCCTACAATGAGCAGTTCTTC. This sequence encodes CASSQAGQGSYNEQFF.

The DNA for the CDR3 is TGCGCCAGCAGCCCAACACTCGGGGACGAGCAGTACTTC. The encoded protein is CASSPTLGDEQYF. The chain is built from TRBV5-1 and TRBJ2-7; D may be TRBD2 (5 bases). The CDR3 runs 13 residues. Germline loops: CDR1 SGHRS, CDR2 YFSETQ. V gave up 4 bases and J gave up 5 bases, with 13 bases separating them. The full variable domain, completed using reference TRBV5-1 and TRBJ2-7, is KAGVTQTPRYLIKTRGQQVTLSCSPISGHRSVSWYQQTPGQGLQFLFEYFSETQRNKGNFPGRFSGRQFSNSRSEMNVSTLELGDSALYLCASSPTLGDEQYFGPGTRLTVT.

The chain carries TRBV7-9 and TRBJ1-6, with D uncertain. Trimming pared 7 bases from V and 9 bases from J, leaving 10 bases between. CDR3 length: 12 amino acids. Per the germline V gene, CDR1 is SEHNR and CDR2 is FQNEAQ (reference sequence). DNA of the CDR3: TGTGCCAGCACCCTGCCGGGTTCACCCCTCCACTTT. Residues: CASTLPGSPLHF.

Remarks on this clone: One end of the junction does not line up with germline, which may come from a read error. The J gene is TRBJ1-1, the V gene TRBV14; no reliable D call. This CDR3 is built from 15 residues. The germline gives CDR1 SGHDN, CDR2 FVKESK. This CDR3 is CASRYLRAPNTEDFF. CDR3 nucleotide sequence: TGTGCCAGCAGGTACTTGCGGGCACCGAACACTGAAGATTTCTTT.

Concerning this clone: The junction and the germline gene differ at one end; a read error may be behind it. Other DNA sequences from this sample encode an identical CDR3 as well. The rearrangement links TRBV15 to TRBJ1-6; D remains ambiguous. The CDR3 is 13 residues long. The germline V gene has CDR1 LNHNV and CDR2 YYDKDF (reference sequence). The CDR3 sequence is CATSRGRNSPLHF. DNA of the CDR3: TGTGCCACCAGCAGGGGCCGGAATTCACCCCTACACTTT.